What follows are 32 T cell receptor beta chains derived from one specimen sequenced in a study of T cells after yellow fever vaccination. TCRdb ran MiXCR on the 5' RACE reads and lists one entry per CDR3 protein. In the table there are some 250,000 distinct CDR3 sequences, 3.6% of which are singletons. Specimen: PBMCs, collected 15 days after the yellow fever booster vaccination. The receptors derive from a man between 18 and 35 years old who received the YFV17D yellow fever vaccine.

Many counts were recorded for this clonotype. The chain is built from TRBV5-1 and TRBJ2-5, with 10 positions matching TRBD1. V gave up 1 base and J gave up 8 bases; unmatched junction bases: 8. Germline V lookup: CDR1 SGHRS, CDR2 YFSETQ. The CDR3 is 15 residues long. The CDR3 coding sequence is TGCGCCAGCAGCTTGACCACCGGGACAGGGGCTACCCAGTACTTC. It encodes CASSLTTGTGATQYF.

This clonotype occurred many times. The V and J genes are TRBV7-2 and TRBJ2-3; 8 bases align to TRBD2. This CDR3 is built from 15 residues. CDR1 is SGHTA and CDR2 is FQGNSA in the germline V gene. With V trimmed by 5 bases and J by 6 bases, 10 bases remained unmatched. CDR3 bases: TGTGCCAGCAGCCGCGTCGGGGGGGCCCCGGATACGCAGTATTTT. Translating gives CASSRVGGAPDTQYF.

Ten or more counts support this clonotype. V is TRBV28 and J is TRBJ2-5; TRBD1 aligns across 9 bases. Germline CDR1 is MDHEN and CDR2 is SYDVKM. Trimming took 7 bases from V and 4 from J; bases not matched to a gene: 7. This CDR3 is built from 14 residues. The CDR3 is CASTLGGQGETQYF. DNA for the CDR3: TGTGCCAGCACCTTAGGGGGACAGGGAGAGACCCAGTACTTC. The full variable domain, completed using reference TRBV28 and TRBJ2-5, is DVKVTQSSRYLVKRTGEKVFLECVQDMDHENMFWYRQDPGLGLRLIYFSYDVKMKEKGDIPEGYSVSREKKERFSLILESASTNQTSMYLCASTLGGQGETQYFGPGTRLLVL.

The table lists this clonotype with many counts. This sequence joins TRBV6-2 or TRBV6-3 and TRBJ2-3; D is uncertain. Germline V CDR1 and CDR2: MNHEY, SVGEGT. Trimming removed 3 bases at V and 4 bases at J, with 14 bases between. The CDR3 has 15 amino acids. CDR3: CASSYTPPGSDTQYF. CDR3 DNA sequence: TGTGCCAGCAGTTATACTCCACCCGGATCAGATACGCAGTATTTT.

This clonotype showed up just a few times. V usage is TRBV9 and J usage is TRBJ2-5; D perhaps matches TRBD1 (5 bases). CDR1 and CDR2 from the germline V gene are SGDLS and YYNGEE. CDR3 length: 16 residues. The V and J ends lost 0 bases and 7 bases respectively, with 19 bases between them. Here the CDR3 reads CASSVDGMQGLGTQYF. The CDR3 nucleotides read TGTGCCAGCAGCGTAGATGGTATGCAGGGTCTCGGGACCCAGTACTTC.

The table lists this clonotype with many counts. J is TRBJ2-5 and V is TRBV20-1, with 7 positions matching TRBD2. CDR1 and CDR2 (germline): DFQATT, SNEGSKA (reference sequence). The CDR3 extends over 15 amino acids. V shed 0 bases and J 5 bases; nucleotides not matched to a gene: 9. For the CDR3, the DNA is TGCAGTGCTAGAGACTTTACTAGCGTTCGGGAGACCCAGTACTTC. Protein sequence: CSARDFTSVRETQYF.

Comment on this clonotype: A read error is possible here, since a much larger clone lies one base away. V and J are TRBV12-5 and TRBJ2-2, with TRBD2 identical over 9 bases. The CDR3 sequence is 16 residues long. V lost 2 bases and J lost 6; bases outside the gene matches: 7. Germline lookup yields CDR1 LGHNT and CDR2 FRNRAP. The CDR3 spells CASGLLAGNSAGELFF. CDR3 coding DNA: TGTGCTAGTGGTTTGCTAGCGGGGAATAGTGCCGGGGAGCTGTTTTTT.

This clonotype was detected ten times or more. The rearrangement joins TRBV7-2 to TRBJ1-5; TRBD1 is a possible D gene (5 bases). The CDR3 is 15 amino acids. Germline lookup yields CDR1 SGHTA and CDR2 FQGNSA. V lost 5 bases to trimming and J lost 0 bases, with 11 bases between them. The CDR3 sequence is CASSARGYSNQPQHF. The CDR3 bases are TGTGCCAGCAGCGCCCGGGGGTATAGCAATCAGCCCCAGCATTTT.

This clonotype showed up many times. The chain uses TRBV18 and TRBJ2-7, with D tentatively TRBD1 (6 bases). The CDR3 length is 17 residues. Trimming took 3 bases from V and 3 from J, leaving 21 bases between them. The germline gives CDR1 KGHSH, CDR2 LQKENI. The CDR3 DNA sequence: TGTGCCAGCTCACCCCTTTTCGAGGGGGTTCCTCTCTACGAGCAGTACTTC. Translated, it gives CASSPLFEGVPLYEQYF.

Many counts were recorded for this clonotype. The CDR3 here is CSAHRGRARQETQYF. The DNA for the CDR3 is TGCAGTGCCCATAGGGGTAGAGCCCGCCAAGAGACCCAGTACTTC. The chain links TRBV20-1 to TRBJ2-5, with D perhaps TRBD1 (5 bases). Germline-derived CDR1 and CDR2 are DFQATT and SNEGSKA (reference sequence). The CDR3 covers 15 residues. V shed 6 bases and J shed 1 base, with 18 bases lying between them.

At least ten counts were recorded for this clonotype. The chain carries TRBV4-1 and TRBJ2-1; a possible D gene is TRBD2 (6 bases). With 1 base removed from V and 2 bases from J, the gap between germline ends came to 9 bases. The CDR3 covers 15 residues. The germline gives CDR1 MGHRA, CDR2 YSYEKL. The DNA for the CDR3 is TGCGCCAGCAGCCAAGGGGGGGATCCCTACAATGAGCAGTTCTTC. Residues: CASSQGGDPYNEQFF.

In this sample, this clonotype turned up many times. The V gene is TRBV5-1, the J gene TRBJ2-3; 7 bases are shared with TRBD1. The V gene end was trimmed by 0 bases and the J gene end by 3 bases; junction bases not matched to a gene: 7. The CDR3 length is 16 residues. Germline CDR1 SGHRS, CDR2 YFSETQ. The CDR3 DNA follows: TGCGCCAGCAGCTTGGGAGTGGGACAGCCTACAGATACGCAGTATTTT. Its protein product is CASSLGVGQPTDTQYF.

This clonotype was seen repeatedly, ten times or more. V and J are TRBV5-3 and TRBJ1-5; 7 bases align to TRBD1. TRBV5-3 is an ORF, with its function uncertain. The V gene end was trimmed by 1 base and the J gene end by 4 bases; junction bases not matched to a gene: 8. CDR3 length: 16 residues. The CDR3 is CARSLYRDSLNQPQHF. The DNA of the CDR3 is TGTGCCAGAAGCTTGTACCGGGACAGTCTAAATCAGCCCCAGCATTTT.

This clonotype was counted at least ten times. The chain links TRBV20-1 to TRBJ2-5; 7 positions match TRBD2. V lost 3 bases and J lost 4; bases outside the gene matches: 14. Germline CDR1 reads DFQATT; CDR2 reads SNEGSKA (reference sequence). The CDR3 is 16 residues long. CDR3: CSARDPTRGGSETQYF. The CDR3 DNA follows: TGCAGTGCTAGGGACCCGACTCGGGGAGGGTCAGAGACCCAGTACTTC.

This clonotype was recorded many times. V is TRBV5-1 and J is TRBJ2-5; the D gene is possibly TRBD1 (5 bases). The CDR3 runs 13 residues. Germline CDR1 is SGHRS and CDR2 is YFSETQ. V was cut by 6 bases and J by 5 bases, with 14 bases left in between. The CDR3 spells CASTVQGGETQYF. CDR3 coding DNA: TGCGCCAGCACGGTCCAGGGTGGGGAGACCCAGTACTTC. Full variable domain (rest looked up from reference TRBV5-1 and TRBJ2-5): KAGVTQTPRYLIKTRGQQVTLSCSPISGHRSVSWYQQTPGQGLQFLFEYFSETQRNKGNFPGRFSGRQFSNSRSEMNVSTLELGDSALYLCASTVQGGETQYFGPGTRLLVL.

This clonotype has at least ten counts. V is TRBV12-3 or TRBV12-4 and J is TRBJ1-6; no clear D. Deletions cut 6 bases from V and 9 bases from J, with 21 bases between. The CDR3 is 16 amino acids. Here the CDR3 DNA reads TGTGCCAGCAGCCCCATATGGGCGGGTCCTTTTTCACCCCTCCACTTT. Translation: CASSPIWAGPFSPLHF.

The chain is built from TRBV20-1 and TRBJ2-5; D is undetermined. Trimming cost V 0 bases and J 5 bases, with 13 bases left between them. This CDR3 region has 14 residues. CDR1 and CDR2 from the germline V gene are DFQATT and SNEGSKA (reference sequence). The CDR3 spells CSAREELVWETQYF. The CDR3 DNA reads as TGCAGTGCTAGAGAGGAATTGGTCTGGGAGACCCAGTACTTC.

This clonotype was detected many times. The V gene is TRBV9, the J gene TRBJ2-1; D ambiguous. Trimming shortened V by 3 bases and J by 2 bases, and 12 bases separated the two germline ends. The CDR3 sequence is 15 residues long. CDR1 is SGDLS and CDR2 is YYNGEE in the germline V gene. CDR3 sequence reads: CASSEGPLPYNEQFF. CDR3 DNA sequence: TGTGCCAGCAGCGAAGGTCCCTTACCCTACAATGAGCAGTTCTTC.

This clonotype has at least ten counts. The chain uses TRBV4-1 and TRBJ2-2; no clear D. The germline V and J ends were trimmed by 2 bases and 3 bases, with 4 bases remaining between them. This CDR3 has 13 amino acids. From germline, CDR1 is MGHRA and CDR2 YSYEKL. The CDR3 DNA sequence: TGCGCCAGCAGCCAAATCTACACCGGGGAGCTGTTTTTT. This translates into CASSQIYTGELFF.

At least ten counts were recorded for this clonotype. The chain has TRBV5-1 and TRBJ1-1; TRBD1 matches at 7 bases. Germline CDR1 reads SGHRS; CDR2 reads YFSETQ. This CDR3 is built from 14 residues. Losses at the gene ends were 1 base for V and 4 bases for J; bases not matched to a gene: 4. The CDR3 is CASSLQGGSTEAFF. The CDR3 DNA follows: TGCGCCAGCAGCTTGCAGGGGGGCAGCACTGAAGCTTTCTTT.

This clonotype showed up many times. V usage is TRBV20-1 and J usage is TRBJ1-4; D is possibly TRBD1 (5 bases). V was shortened by 3 bases and J by 6 bases, with 14 bases between the two germline ends. The CDR3 runs 14 residues. The germline gives CDR1 DFQATT, CDR2 SNEGSKA (reference sequence). The CDR3 reads CSASSGKVYEKLFF. The CDR3 DNA follows: TGCAGTGCTAGTTCAGGGAAGGTTTATGAAAAACTGTTTTTT.

This clonotype came up many times. V gene TRBV4-3 combines with J gene TRBJ2-2; 9 bases are shared with TRBD2. The CDR3 is 15 residues long. The germline CDR1 and CDR2 sequences are LGHNA and YSLEER. Losses at the gene ends were 9 bases for V and 8 bases for J; bases not matched to a gene: 13. The CDR3 loop reads CASALRLAGSGELFF. CDR3 coding DNA: TGCGCCAGTGCGCTGAGGCTAGCGGGGTCAGGGGAGCTGTTTTTT.

In its sample, this clonotype was seen many times. The V gene is TRBV6-4, the J gene TRBJ2-2, with 7 bases identical to TRBD1. The CDR3 consists of 13 residues. The V gene end was trimmed by 4 bases and the J gene end by 4 bases; junction bases not matched to a gene: 0. Germline CDR1 is MRHNA and CDR2 is SNTAGT. CDR3 residues: CASSGTGTGELFF. Written as DNA, the CDR3 is TGTGCCAGCAGTGGGACAGGCACCGGGGAGCTGTTTTTT.

The rearrangement links TRBV6-1 to TRBJ1-6; D unresolved. From germline, CDR1 is MNHNS and CDR2 SASEGT. The CDR3 is 13 amino acids. V lost 6 bases and J 9 bases, leaving 12 bases between the germline ends. This chain's CDR3 is CASSNQDRSPLHF. CDR3 nucleotides: TGTGCCAGCAGCAACCAGGACCGTTCACCCCTCCACTTT.

This clonotype was picked up many times. The chain carries TRBV14 and TRBJ2-3; the D gene is possibly TRBD2 (5 bases). Trimming left V 3 bases short and J 5 bases short, with 15 bases between. Germline V gives CDR1 SGHDN, CDR2 FVKESK. The CDR3 is made up of 15 amino acids. CDR3 residues: CASSQGNSGRDTQYF. CDR3 nucleotides: TGTGCCAGCAGCCAGGGAAACTCTGGGAGAGATACGCAGTATTTT.

This clonotype was seen at least ten times. The chain uses TRBV7-2 and TRBJ2-7, with no clear D. Germline V lookup: CDR1 SGHTA, CDR2 FQGNSA. This CDR3 spans 17 amino acids. Trimming pared 0 bases from V and 2 bases from J, leaving 17 bases between. In DNA, the CDR3 is TGTGCCAGCAGCTTAGCGCTAAACCCCCGGACCACCTACGAGCAGTACTTC. This encodes CASSLALNPRTTYEQYF.

This clonotype came up many times. This sequence joins TRBV6-1 and TRBJ2-7, with no clear D. The CDR3 runs to 13 residues. CDR1 is MNHNS, CDR2 SASEGT, per germline. The germline V and J ends were trimmed by 2 bases and 3 bases, with 8 bases remaining between them. The CDR3: CASSETRNYEQYV. The CDR3 bases are TGTGCCAGCAGTGAAACCCGGAACTACGAGCAGTACGTC.

The rearrangement links TRBV3-1 to TRBJ1-2; TRBD1 might be the D (5 bases). CDR1 and CDR2 (germline): LGHDT, YNNKEL (reference sequence). The CDR3 totals 15 residues. The V end was cut by 7 bases, the J end by 4 bases, with 19 bases between. The CDR3, as DNA: TGTGCCAGCACCAGGTCCTCAACTAGGGGCTATGGCTACACCTTC. Translated: CASTRSSTRGYGYTF.

This clonotype was detected ten times or more. This chain uses TRBV12-3 or TRBV12-4 with TRBJ1-1, with D unresolved. This CDR3 is built from 16 residues. V was clipped by 5 bases and J by 0 bases, with 16 bases between them. This chain's CDR3 is CASSPRWEEMNTEAFF. The CDR3 region has the DNA TGTGCCAGCAGTCCCCGTTGGGAGGAGATGAACACTGAAGCTTTCTTT.

This clonotype was observed at least ten times. J is TRBJ1-6 and V is TRBV5-1; 7 bases agree with TRBD1. CDR3 size: 13 residues. V lost 9 bases and J lost 5; bases outside the gene matches: 5. CDR1 is SGHRS, CDR2 YFSETQ, per germline. Written as DNA, the CDR3 is TGCGCCACCCGGGACAGCGATAATTCACCCCTCCACTTT. Translating it yields CATRDSDNSPLHF.

V gene TRBV4-3 combines with J gene TRBJ2-5, with TRBD1 as a possible D gene (5 bases). The CDR3 consists of 14 residues. Germline CDR1 LGHNA, CDR2 YSLEER. The V and J ends lost 0 bases and 4 bases respectively, with 9 bases between them. CDR3 in DNA: TGCGCCAGCAGCCAAGATACCAGGGTAGAGACCCAGTACTTC. This codes for CASSQDTRVETQYF.

This clonotype was seen repeatedly, ten times or more. The chain uses TRBV5-1 and TRBJ2-5; D may be TRBD2 (5 bases). Germline V gene lookup returns CDR1 SGHRS and CDR2 YFSETQ. With 2 bases removed from V and 4 bases from J, the gap between germline ends came to 9 bases. This CDR3 region has 13 residues. This CDR3 is CASSFRGSETQYF. CDR3 in DNA: TGCGCCAGCAGCTTCCGGGGATCAGAGACCCAGTACTTC.